This T cell receptor beta chain was observed in a study of OX40 agonist ivuxolimab in advanced cancers. Notes on the research overall: The costimulatory receptor OX40 (CD134) was targeted by ivuxolimab, a fully human IgG2 agonistic monoclonal antibody. Intravenous ivuxolimab was administered to patients every 2 weeks at six dose levels: 0.01, 0.1, 0.3, 1.5, 3 and 10 mg/kg. Of the 50 to 55 patients in dose escalation, 19 had hepatocellular carcinoma, about 15 had melanoma, 9 had renal cell carcinoma and 9 had head and neck cancer. A male proportion of approximately 83% and a mean age of roughly 55 years, ranging from about 20 to 79, were recorded for the dose-escalation cohort. Prior anti-PD-1, anti-PD-L1 or anti-CTLA-4 therapy was permitted, and about 40% of dose-escalation patients had received checkpoint inhibitors. Partial responses occurred in three dose-escalation patients: two with cutaneous melanoma and one with hepatocellular carcinoma. The point of sequencing TCRbeta in the periphery was to test whether ivuxolimab changed TCR sequence diversity and drove clonal T-cell expansion. The monotherapy dose-escalation portion (N ≈ 50 patients) of the phase I ivuxolimab trial is reported in the paper. Overall study results and their limits: In partial responders in the 0.1-3.0 mg/kg groups, normalized peripheral clonal expansion was found to be among the lowest, especially among CD8+ T cells. After ivuxolimab, CD8+ T cells had more expanded clones than CD4+ T cells on average. Antigen specificity was not determined for the clonally expanded peripheral T cells. At doses from 0.1 to 3.0 mg/kg, clonal expansion was seen in both CD4+ and CD8+ blood T cells between baseline and week 6. Low levels of normalized T-cell clonal expansion were also seen in some patients who did not respond.

Trimming accounts for 7 bases at V and 5 bases at J, while the number of junction bases matched to no gene is 6. Sequences SQVTM (CDR1) and ANQGSEA (CDR2) are obtained from the germline V gene. Taken from cysteine to phenylalanine, the CDR3 has 13 residues. The only DNA kept is the CDR3, 39 bases in frame from the first base. About this clone: Its antigen target is currently unknown. There are no base qualities to consult, and no much larger clone falls within one base.

For sequencing of the TCRbeta CDR3 region, genomic DNA was extracted from the sorted cells. TCRbeta CDR3 regions were sequenced using the immunoSEQ Assay. TCRdb limited this immuneACCESS table to in-frame rearrangements with V and J called. A share of clones is missing; checked studies link under half to unresolved V genes, and the rest is unexplained. Across this sample there are 13,000 or so clones, with 82% seen only once. Of the sample, about 40% is held by the ten largest clones. Patients with a history of autoimmune disease or receiving systemic immunosuppression were excluded from the trial. Peripheral blood for TCR sequencing was drawn from every dose cohort at baseline, at cycle 4 day 1 and at cycle 7 day 1. Samples were obtained from an open-label, multicenter, first-in-human phase I dose-escalation trial of ivuxolimab. Adults with locally advanced or metastatic melanoma, renal cell, hepatocellular, or head and neck squamous cell carcinoma were enrolled in the trial. Before TCR sequencing, CD4+ T cells and CD8+ T cells from peripheral blood were sorted into separate populations.

The chain is encoded by TRBV29-1 joined to TRBJ2-7, with 12 bases matching TRBD1. The material was CD4+ or CD8+ T cells sorted from blood, obtained in a trial of the OX40 agonist ivuxolimab. The sequence came from an adult with an advanced solid tumor such as melanoma, head and neck, liver or kidney cancer. Read as DNA, the sequence is TGCAGCGCCCCTGGGACAGGGGGCCACGAGCAGTACTTC. This yields the protein CSAPGTGGHEQYF.